The 8 T cell receptor beta chains given below trace back to one sample, sequenced in a study of siplizumab effects on memory and regulatory T cells (dated by TCRdb to between 2019 and 2020). The library was prepared using the immunoSEQ multiplex PCR assay. In TCRdb, the immuneACCESS table is reduced to in-frame sequences with V and J assigned. These tables do not hold every clone; where another copy was compared, an unresolved V gene accounts for under half, and the others remain unexplained. The sample has about 100,000 clones on record, roughly 94% of them singletons. The top ten clones comprise around 1.5% of the sample. Sequencing used non-Treg CD4+ T cells sorted from blood. The cell subset or site label for this specimen denotes: FACS-sorted unstimulated CD4+ non-regulatory T cells. The receptor set was obtained from a human donor in good health.

This chain connects TRBV30 to TRBJ1-6; D ambiguous. CDR1 and CDR2 from the germline V gene are GTSNPN and SVGIG (reference sequence). The CDR3 is made up of 14 amino acids. The ends were cut back, 0 bases at V and 6 bases at J, with 9 bases in the middle. CDR3 DNA sequence: TGTGCCTGGAGTGTACAAGGCGGTAATTCACCCCTCCACTTT. Translation: CAWSVQGGNSPLHF.

V is TRBV4-1 and J is TRBJ1-2; 7 bases agree with TRBD1. The CDR3 loop spans 13 amino acids. V gave up 6 bases and J gave up 2 bases; unmatched junction bases: 3. Germline lookup yields CDR1 MGHRA and CDR2 YSYEKL. The CDR3: CASRPGQNYGYTF. In DNA form, the CDR3 reads TGCGCCAGCAGACCGGGACAGAACTATGGCTACACCTTC.

The chain joins TRBV2 to TRBJ1-1; D unclear. The germline gives CDR1 SNHLY, CDR2 FYNNEI. The V end was cut by 7 bases, the J end by 0 bases, with 9 bases between. This CDR3 is 13 amino acids long. CDR3 DNA sequence: TGTGCCAGCACTGGGGAGATGAACACTGAAGCTTTCTTT. The encoded protein is CASTGEMNTEAFF.

This chain connects TRBV5-1 to TRBJ1-5; TRBD1 might be the D (6 bases). This CDR3 is built from 13 residues. V lost 0 bases, J lost 6 bases, and 7 bases lay in between. Germline V gene lookup returns CDR1 SGHRS and CDR2 YFSETQ. This CDR3 is CASSLGGRQPQHF. As DNA, the CDR3 is TGCGCCAGCAGCTTGGGGGGGCGTCAGCCCCAGCATTTT.

V and J are TRBV30 and TRBJ2-2; tentatively, D is TRBD2 (7 bases). Trimming cost V 3 bases and J 4 bases, with 21 bases left between them. The CDR3 is made up of 17 amino acids. The germline CDR1 and CDR2 sequences are GTSNPN and SVGIG (reference sequence). This CDR3 is CAWSLTGSGGITGELFF. CDR3 DNA: TGTGCCTGGAGCCTCACAGGGTCGGGAGGTATCACCGGGGAGCTGTTTTTT.

As DNA, the CDR3 is TGTGCCAGCAGCGTACTGATAGGTCAGGACTCTGGAAACACCATATATTTT. It encodes CASSVLIGQDSGNTIYF. The chain is built from TRBV9 and TRBJ1-3, with D uncertain. In germline, CDR1 is SGDLS, CDR2 YYNGEE. This CDR3 is built from 17 residues. Trimming left V 1 base short and J 0 bases short, with 14 bases between.

The chain has TRBV2 and TRBJ2-1; TRBD1 matches 7 bases. The CDR3 is 13 amino acids. In germline, CDR1 is SNHLY, CDR2 FYNNEI. Losses at the gene ends were 6 bases for V and 6 bases for J; bases not matched to a gene: 5. The CDR3 coding sequence is TGTGCCAGCAGCCTGACAGGGCTCAATGAGCAGTTCTTC. This sequence encodes CASSLTGLNEQFF.

The sample holds one count of this clone. The chain joins TRBV5-6 to TRBJ2-7; 9 nucleotides line up with TRBD1. The length of the CDR3 is 14 residues. After removal of 3 bases from V and 5 bases from J, the junction contained 6 bases not matched to a gene. CDR1 and CDR2 (germline): SGHDT, YYEEEE. This CDR3 is CASSSGTGWNEQYF. The CDR3 nucleotides are TGTGCCAGCAGCTCCGGGACAGGGTGGAACGAGCAGTACTTC. The complete variable domain, with remaining parts taken from reference TRBV5-6 and TRBJ2-7, reads DAGVTQSPTHLIKTRGQQVTLRCSPKSGHDTVSWYQQALGQGPQFIFQYYEEEERQRGNFPDRFSGHQFPNYSSELNVNALLLGDSALYLCASSSGTGWNEQYFGPGTRLTVT.